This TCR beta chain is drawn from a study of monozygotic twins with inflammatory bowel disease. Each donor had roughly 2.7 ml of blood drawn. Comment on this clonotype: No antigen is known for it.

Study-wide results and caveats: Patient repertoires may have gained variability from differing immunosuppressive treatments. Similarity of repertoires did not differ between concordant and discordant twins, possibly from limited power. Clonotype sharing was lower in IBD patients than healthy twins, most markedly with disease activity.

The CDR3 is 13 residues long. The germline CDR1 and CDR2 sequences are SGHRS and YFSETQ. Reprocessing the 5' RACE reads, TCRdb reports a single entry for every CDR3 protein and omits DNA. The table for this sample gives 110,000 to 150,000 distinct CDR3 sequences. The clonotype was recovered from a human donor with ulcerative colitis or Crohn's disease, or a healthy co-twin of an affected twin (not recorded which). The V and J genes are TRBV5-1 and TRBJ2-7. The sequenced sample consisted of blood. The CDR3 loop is CASSLAGSNEQYF.